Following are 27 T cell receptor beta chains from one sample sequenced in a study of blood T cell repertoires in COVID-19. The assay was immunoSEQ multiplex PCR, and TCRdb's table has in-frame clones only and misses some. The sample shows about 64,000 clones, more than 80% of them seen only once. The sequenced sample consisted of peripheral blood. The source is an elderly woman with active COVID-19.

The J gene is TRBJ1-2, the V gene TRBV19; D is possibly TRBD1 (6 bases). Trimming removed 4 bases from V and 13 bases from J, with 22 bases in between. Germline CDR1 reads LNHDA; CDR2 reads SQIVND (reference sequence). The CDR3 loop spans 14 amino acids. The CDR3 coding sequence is TGTGCCAGTAGTACTACGGACAGAGGCCCGTTGAGCACCTTC. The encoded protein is CASSTTDRGPLSTF.

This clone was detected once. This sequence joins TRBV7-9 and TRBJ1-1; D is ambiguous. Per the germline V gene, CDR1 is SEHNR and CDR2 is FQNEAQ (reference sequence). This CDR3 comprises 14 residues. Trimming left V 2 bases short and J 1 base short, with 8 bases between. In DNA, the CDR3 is TGTGCCAGCAGCTTAATCGGCGGGAACACTGAAGCTTTCTTT. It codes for CASSLIGGNTEAFF.

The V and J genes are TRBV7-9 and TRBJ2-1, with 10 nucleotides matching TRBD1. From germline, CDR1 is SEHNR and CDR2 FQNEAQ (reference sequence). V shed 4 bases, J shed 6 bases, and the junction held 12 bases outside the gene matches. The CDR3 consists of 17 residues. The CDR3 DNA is TGTGCCAGCAGCTCCCTCCGGGACAGGGGCCTAGGCAATGAGCAGTTCTTC. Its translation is CASSSLRDRGLGNEQFF.

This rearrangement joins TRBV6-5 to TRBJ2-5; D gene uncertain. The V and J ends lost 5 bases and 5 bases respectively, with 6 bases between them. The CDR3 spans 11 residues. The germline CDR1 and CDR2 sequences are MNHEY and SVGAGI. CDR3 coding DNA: TGTGCCAGCAGTAGGCGGGAGACCCAGTACTTC. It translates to CASSRRETQYF.

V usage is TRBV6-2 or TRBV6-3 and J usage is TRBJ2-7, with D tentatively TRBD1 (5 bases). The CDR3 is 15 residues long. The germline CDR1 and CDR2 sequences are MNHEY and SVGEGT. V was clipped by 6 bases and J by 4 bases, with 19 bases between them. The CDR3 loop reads CASSDGAPGPYEQYF. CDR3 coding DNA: TGTGCCAGCAGCGATGGGGCCCCAGGGCCTTACGAGCAGTACTTC.

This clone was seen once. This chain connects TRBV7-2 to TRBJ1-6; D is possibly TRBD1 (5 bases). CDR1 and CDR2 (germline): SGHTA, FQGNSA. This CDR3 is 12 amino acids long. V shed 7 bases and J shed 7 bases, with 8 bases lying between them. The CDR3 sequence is CASTRQNSPLHF. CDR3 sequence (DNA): TGTGCCAGCACCCGACAGAATTCACCCCTCCACTTT. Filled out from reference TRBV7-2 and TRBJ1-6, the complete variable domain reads GAGVSQSPSNKVTEKGKDVELRCDPISGHTALYWYRQSLGQGLEFLIYFQGNSAPDKSGLPSDRFSAERTGGSVSTLTIQRTQQEDSAVYLCASTRQNSPLHFGNGTRLTVT.

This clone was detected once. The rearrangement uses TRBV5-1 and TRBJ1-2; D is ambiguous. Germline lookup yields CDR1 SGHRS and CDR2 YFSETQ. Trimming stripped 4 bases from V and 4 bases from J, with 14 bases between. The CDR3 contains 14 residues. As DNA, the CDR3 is TGCGCCAGCAGCCCCGAAGGAGGGTTCTATGGCTACACCTTC. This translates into CASSPEGGFYGYTF. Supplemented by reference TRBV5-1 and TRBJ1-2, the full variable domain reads KAGVTQTPRYLIKTRGQQVTLSCSPISGHRSVSWYQQTPGQGLQFLFEYFSETQRNKGNFPGRFSGRQFSNSRSEMNVSTLELGDSALYLCASSPEGGFYGYTFGSGTRLTVV.

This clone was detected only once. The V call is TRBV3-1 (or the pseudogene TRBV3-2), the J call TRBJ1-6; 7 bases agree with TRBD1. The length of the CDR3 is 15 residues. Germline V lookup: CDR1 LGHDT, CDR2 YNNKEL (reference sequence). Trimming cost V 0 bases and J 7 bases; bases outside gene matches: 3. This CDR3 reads CASSQDGTANSPLHF. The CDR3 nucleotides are TGTGCCAGCAGCCAAGACGGGACAGCAAATTCACCCCTCCACTTT.

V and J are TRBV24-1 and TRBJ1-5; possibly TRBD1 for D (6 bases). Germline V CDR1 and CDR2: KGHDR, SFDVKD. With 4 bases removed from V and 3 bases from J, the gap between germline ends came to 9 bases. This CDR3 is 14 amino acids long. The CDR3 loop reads CATSEAGDNQPQHF. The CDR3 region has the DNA TGTGCCACCAGTGAAGCAGGGGACAATCAGCCCCAGCATTTT.

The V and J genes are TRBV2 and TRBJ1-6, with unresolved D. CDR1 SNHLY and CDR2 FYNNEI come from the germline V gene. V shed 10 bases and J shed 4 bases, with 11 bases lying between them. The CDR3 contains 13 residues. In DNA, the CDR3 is TGTGCCACCCTGACTGATTATAATTCACCCCTCCACTTT. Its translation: CATLTDYNSPLHF. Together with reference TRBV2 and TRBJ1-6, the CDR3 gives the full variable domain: EPEVTQTPSHQVTQMGQEVILRCVPISNHLYFYWYRQILGQKVEFLVSFYNNEISEKSEIFDDQFSVERPDGSNFTLKIRSTKLEDSAMYFCATLTDYNSPLHFGNGTRLTVT.

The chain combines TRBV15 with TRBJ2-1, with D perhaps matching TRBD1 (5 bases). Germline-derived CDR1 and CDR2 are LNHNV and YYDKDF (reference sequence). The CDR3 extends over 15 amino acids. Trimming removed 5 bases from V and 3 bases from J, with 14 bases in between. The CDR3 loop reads CATSPGLGFYNEQFF. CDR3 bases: TGTGCCACCAGCCCAGGGCTGGGATTCTACAATGAGCAGTTCTTC.

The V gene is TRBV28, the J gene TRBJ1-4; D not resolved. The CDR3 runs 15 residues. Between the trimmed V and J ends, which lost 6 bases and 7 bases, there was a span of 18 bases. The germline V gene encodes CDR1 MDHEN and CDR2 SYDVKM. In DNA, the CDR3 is TGTGCCAGCAGCCCCCCGAGGGAGGGCGGTGAAAAACTGTTTTTT. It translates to CASSPPREGGEKLFF.

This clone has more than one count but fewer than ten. In nucleotides, the CDR3 is TGCGCCAGCAGCCTTTCAGGGGGCCTAGATTCACCCCTCCACTTT. Encoded protein: CASSLSGGLDSPLHF. This rearrangement joins TRBV4-1 to TRBJ1-6, with 8 bases fitting TRBD1. V dropped 4 bases and J dropped 8; count of bases not matched to a gene: 7. CDR1 MGHRA and CDR2 YSYEKL come from the germline V gene. The length of the CDR3 is 15 residues.

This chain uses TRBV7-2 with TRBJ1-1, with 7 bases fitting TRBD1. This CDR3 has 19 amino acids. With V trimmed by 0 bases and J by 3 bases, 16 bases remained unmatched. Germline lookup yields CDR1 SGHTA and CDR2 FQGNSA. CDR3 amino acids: CASSLALVNLGGGDTEAFF. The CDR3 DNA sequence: TGTGCCAGCAGCTTAGCTTTAGTAAATCTAGGAGGGGGCGACACTGAAGCTTTCTTT.

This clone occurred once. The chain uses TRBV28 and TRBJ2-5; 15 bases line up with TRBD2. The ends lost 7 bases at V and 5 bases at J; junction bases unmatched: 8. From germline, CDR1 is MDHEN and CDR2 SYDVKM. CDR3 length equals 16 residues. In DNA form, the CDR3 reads TGTGCCAGCACCTCGGGACTAGCGGGGGGCCGGGAGACCCAGTACTTC. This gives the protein CASTSGLAGGRETQYF.

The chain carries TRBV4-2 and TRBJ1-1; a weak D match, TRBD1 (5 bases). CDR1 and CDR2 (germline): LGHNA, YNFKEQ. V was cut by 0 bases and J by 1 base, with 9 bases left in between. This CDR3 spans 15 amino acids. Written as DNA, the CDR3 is TGTGCCAGCAGCCAAGAGGGGCAGGGGAACACTGAAGCTTTCTTT. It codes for CASSQEGQGNTEAFF.

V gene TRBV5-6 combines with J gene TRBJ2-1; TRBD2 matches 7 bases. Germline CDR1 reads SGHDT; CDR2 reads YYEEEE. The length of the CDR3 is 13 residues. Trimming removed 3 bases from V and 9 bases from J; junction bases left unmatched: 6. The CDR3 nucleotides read TGTGCCAGCAGCTATGCGGGAGCGACTGAGCAGTTCTTC. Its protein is CASSYAGATEQFF.

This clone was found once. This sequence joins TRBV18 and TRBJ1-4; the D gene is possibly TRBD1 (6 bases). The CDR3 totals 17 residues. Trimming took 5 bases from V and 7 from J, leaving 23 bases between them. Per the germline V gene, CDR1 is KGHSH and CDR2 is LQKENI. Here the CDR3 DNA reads TGTGCCAGCTCAAGAAACCTACAGGGAGAAGGTGTTGAAAAACTGTTTTTT. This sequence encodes CASSRNLQGEGVEKLFF.

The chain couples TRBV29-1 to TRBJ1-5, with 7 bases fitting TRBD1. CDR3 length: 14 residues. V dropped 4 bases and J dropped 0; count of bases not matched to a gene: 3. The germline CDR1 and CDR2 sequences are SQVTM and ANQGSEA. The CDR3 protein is CSVATGSSNQPQHF. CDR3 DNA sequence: TGCAGCGTTGCGACAGGGAGTAGCAATCAGCCCCAGCATTTT.

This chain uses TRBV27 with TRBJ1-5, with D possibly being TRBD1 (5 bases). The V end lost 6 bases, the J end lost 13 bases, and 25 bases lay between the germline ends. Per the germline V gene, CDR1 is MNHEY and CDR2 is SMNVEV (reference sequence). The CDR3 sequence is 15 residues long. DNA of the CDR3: TGTGCCAGCAGCCAAAGCCCTGGGACTCCTATATCACAGCATTTT. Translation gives CASSQSPGTPISQHF.

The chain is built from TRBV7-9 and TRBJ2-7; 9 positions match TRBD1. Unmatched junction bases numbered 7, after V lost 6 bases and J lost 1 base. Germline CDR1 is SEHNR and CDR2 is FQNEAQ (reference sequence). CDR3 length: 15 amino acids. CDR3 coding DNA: TGTGCCAGCAGTCTAGGACAGGGGCTTTCCTACGAGCAGTACTTC. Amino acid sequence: CASSLGQGLSYEQYF.

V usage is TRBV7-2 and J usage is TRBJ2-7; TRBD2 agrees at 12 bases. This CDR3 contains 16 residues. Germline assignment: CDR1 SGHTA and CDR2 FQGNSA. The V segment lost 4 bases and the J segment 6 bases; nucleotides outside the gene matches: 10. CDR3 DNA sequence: TGTGCCAGCAGCTGGACTAGCGGGACCCTCAAGGGCGAGCAGTACTTC. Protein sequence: CASSWTSGTLKGEQYF. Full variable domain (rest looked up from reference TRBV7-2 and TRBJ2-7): GAGVSQSPSNKVTEKGKDVELRCDPISGHTALYWYRQSLGQGLEFLIYFQGNSAPDKSGLPSDRFSAERTGGSVSTLTIQRTQQEDSAVYLCASSWTSGTLKGEQYFGPGTRLTVT.

The chain's CDR3 is CASSQSYGQGATDTQYF. The CDR3 DNA sequence: TGTGCCAGCAGCCAATCCTATGGACAGGGAGCGACAGATACGCAGTATTTT. The chain links TRBV3-1 (or the pseudogene TRBV3-2) to TRBJ2-3; 8 nucleotides agree with TRBD1. The V segment lost 2 bases and the J segment 3 bases; nucleotides outside the gene matches: 10. Per germline, CDR1 LGHDT and CDR2 YNNKEL (reference sequence). The CDR3 is 17 amino acids.

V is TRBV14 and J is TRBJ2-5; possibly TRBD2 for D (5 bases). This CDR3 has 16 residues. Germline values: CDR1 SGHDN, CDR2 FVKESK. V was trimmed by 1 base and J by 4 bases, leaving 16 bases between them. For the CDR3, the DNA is TGTGCCAGCAGCCAAGGGTTCGGGGTCCTCCGAGAGACCCAGTACTTC. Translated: CASSQGFGVLRETQYF.

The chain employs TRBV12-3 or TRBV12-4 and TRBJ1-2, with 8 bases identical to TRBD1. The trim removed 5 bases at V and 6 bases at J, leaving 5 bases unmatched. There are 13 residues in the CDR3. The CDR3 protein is CASSLDRVDGYTF. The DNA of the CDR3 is TGTGCCAGCAGTCTGGACAGGGTCGATGGCTACACCTTC.

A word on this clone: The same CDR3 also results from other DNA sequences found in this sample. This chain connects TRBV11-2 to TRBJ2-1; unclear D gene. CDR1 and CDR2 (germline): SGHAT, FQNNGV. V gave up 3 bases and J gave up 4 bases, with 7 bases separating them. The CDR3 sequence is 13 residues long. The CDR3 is CASSFTGYNEQFF. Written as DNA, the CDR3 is TGTGCCAGCAGCTTTACCGGTTACAATGAGCAGTTCTTC.

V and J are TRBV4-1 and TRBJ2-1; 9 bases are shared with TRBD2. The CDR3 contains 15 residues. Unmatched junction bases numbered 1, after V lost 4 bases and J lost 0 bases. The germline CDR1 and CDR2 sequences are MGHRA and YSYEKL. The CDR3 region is CASSLSGSSYNEQFF. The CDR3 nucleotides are TGCGCCAGCAGCCTTAGCGGGAGCTCCTACAATGAGCAGTTCTTC.